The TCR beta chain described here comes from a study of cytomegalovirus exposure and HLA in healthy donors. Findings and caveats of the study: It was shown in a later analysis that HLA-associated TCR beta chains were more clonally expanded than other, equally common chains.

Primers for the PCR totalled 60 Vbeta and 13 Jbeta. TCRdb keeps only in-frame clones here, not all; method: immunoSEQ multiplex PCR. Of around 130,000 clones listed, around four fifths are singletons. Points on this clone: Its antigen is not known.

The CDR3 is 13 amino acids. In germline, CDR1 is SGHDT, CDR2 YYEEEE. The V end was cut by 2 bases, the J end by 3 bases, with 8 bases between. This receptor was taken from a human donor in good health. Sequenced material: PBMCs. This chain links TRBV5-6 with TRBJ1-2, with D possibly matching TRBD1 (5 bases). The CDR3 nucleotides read TGTGCCAGCAGCTTAAAGGGGTACTATGGCTACACCTTC. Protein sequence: CASSLKGYYGYTF. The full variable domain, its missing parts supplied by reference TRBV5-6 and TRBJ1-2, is DAGVTQSPTHLIKTRGQQVTLRCSPKSGHDTVSWYQQALGQGPQFIFQYYEEEERQRGNFPDRFSGHQFPNYSSELNVNALLLGDSALYLCASSLKGYYGYTFGSGTRLTVV.